This is a list of T cell receptor beta chains from one sample in a study of T cells after yellow fever vaccination. TCRdb reprocessed the 5' RACE reads via MiXCR and lists one record per CDR3 protein. The sample records roughly 340,000 distinct CDR3 sequences, 3% to 4.5% being singletons. Sequenced material: PBMCs, taken 5 days after the yellow fever booster vaccination. Every receptor here comes from a man younger than 35 who received the YFV17D yellow fever vaccine. Both conserved end residues are part of each CDR3. Each record gives: clone size, J gene, V gene, CDR3 length, D gene, CDR3 protein, CDR3 DNA. A D gene is named only where the DNA matches it firmly. The listing skips clone size in some rows; elsewhere it reads once, few, many or a size class.

few	TRBJ1-6	TRBV7-9	12	NA	CASSFGISTLHF	TGTGCCAGCAGCTTTGGGATCTCCACCCTCCACTTT
NA	TRBJ2-3	TRBV5-1	15	NA	CASSRDRAGGDTQYF	TGCGCCAGCAGCCGAGACAGGGCGGGGGGAGATACGCAGTATTTT
many	TRBJ2-2	TRBV18	18	NA	CASSPPGEGHSNTGELFF	TGTGCCAGCTCACCACCAGGCGAGGGACACTCGAACACCGGGGAGCTGTTTTTT
few	TRBJ2-3	TRBV23-1	15	NA	CASLQGGRGTDTQYF	TGCGCCAGTCTTCAAGGGGGGAGGGGCACAGATACGCAGTATTTT
NA	TRBJ1-5	TRBV12-3/TRBV12-4	15	NA	CASTRSGYSNQPQHF	TGTGCCAGCACCCGATCGGGGTATAGCAATCAGCCCCAGCATTTT
many	TRBJ2-2	TRBV20-1	15	NA	CSASRGVFEVGELFF	TGCAGTGCTAGTCGGGGCGTCTTTGAGGTCGGGGAGCTGTTTTTT
NA	TRBJ1-1	TRBV9	14	NA	CASSVGGMNTEAFF	TGTGCCAGCAGCGTGGGGGGAATGAACACTGAAGCTTTCTTT
NA	TRBJ2-7	TRBV9	13	NA	CASSVGRSSEQYF	TGTGCCAGCAGCGTAGGACGATCCTCCGAGCAGTACTTC
many	TRBJ2-3	TRBV20-1	15	TRBD1	CSASRTGVGTDTQYF	TGCAGTGCTAGTAGGACAGGGGTGGGCACAGATACGCAGTATTTT
many	TRBJ2-2	TRBV5-4	13	NA	CASSFRGNGELFF	TGTGCCAGCAGCTTCAGGGGTAACGGGGAGCTGTTTTTT
NA	TRBJ2-1	TRBV27	15	NA	CASSSIGGRNNEQFF	TGTGCCAGCAGTTCCATAGGCGGGCGGAACAATGAGCAGTTCTTC
few	TRBJ1-6	TRBV7-6	13	NA	CASSLGEESPLHF	TGTGCCAGCAGCTTAGGGGAAGAATCACCCCTCCACTTT
few	TRBJ1-1	TRBV6-1	12	NA	CASSPVSWEAFF	TGTGCCAGCAGCCCCGTCTCGTGGGAAGCTTTCTTT
many	TRBJ2-4	TRBV7-2	17	TRBD1	CASSLGTTGGWQNIQYF	TGTGCCAGCAGCTTGGGGACCACAGGGGGATGGCAAAACATTCAGTACTTC
NA	TRBJ1-6	TRBV5-1	14	NA	CASSLAGRDSPLHF	TGCGCCAGCAGCTTGGCCGGGCGGGATTCACCCCTCCACTTT
NA	TRBJ1-4	TRBV7-2	15	NA	CASTKTPLANEKLFF	TGTGCCAGCACGAAGACCCCGCTGGCGAATGAAAAACTGTTTTTT
NA	TRBJ2-4	TRBV12-3/TRBV12-4	17	TRBD1	CASSFNGQANEKNIQYF	TGTGCCAGCAGTTTTAACGGACAGGCAAACGAAAAAAACATTCAGTACTTC
few	TRBJ2-1	TRBV16	14	NA	CASSQGGRWNEQFF	TGTGCCAGCAGCCAAGGGGGGCGGTGGAATGAGCAGTTCTTC
few	TRBJ1-3	TRBV7-2	15	TRBD1	CASSTDRVYGNTIYF	TGTGCCAGCAGCACGGACAGGGTCTACGGAAACACCATATATTTT
NA	TRBJ2-3	TRBV6-5	13	NA	CASTREGTDTQYF	TGTGCCAGCACTCGAGAGGGTACAGATACGCAGTATTTT
many	TRBJ2-5	TRBV5-1	16	TRBD2	CASSESSGGAAETQYF	TGCGCCAGCAGCGAATCTAGCGGGGGGGCCGCAGAGACCCAGTACTTC
NA	TRBJ2-5	TRBV7-2	14	NA	CASSPGRVQETQYF	TGTGCCAGCAGCCCGGGACGGGTACAAGAGACCCAGTACTTC
many	TRBJ2-1	TRBV5-5	15	NA	CASSLGGGGYNEQFF	TGTGCCAGCAGCTTGGGAGGTGGAGGGTACAATGAGCAGTTCTTC
many	TRBJ2-3	TRBV20-1	14	NA	CSARVGFGTDTQYF	TGCAGTGCTAGAGTGGGGTTCGGCACAGATACGCAGTATTTT
NA	TRBJ1-2	TRBV7-9	13	TRBD1	CASSLRTGYGYTF	TGTGCCAGCAGCCTAAGGACAGGTTATGGCTACACCTTC
many	TRBJ2-1	TRBV20-1	11	TRBD1	CSGQGASEQFF	TGCAGTGGGCAGGGGGCGTCTGAGCAGTTCTTC
NA	TRBJ1-2	TRBV6-5	13	NA	CASSYSGEDGYTF	TGTGCCAGCAGTTACTCAGGTGAAGACGGCTACACCTTC
NA	TRBJ2-3	TRBV12-3/TRBV12-4	14	NA	CASSLTGNPDTQYF	TGTGCCAGCAGTTTAACAGGGAACCCAGATACGCAGTATTTT
few	TRBJ1-5	TRBV5-1	15	NA	CASSLGQGFNQPQHF	TGCGCCAGCAGCTTGGGGCAGGGGTTCAATCAGCCCCAGCATTTT
few	TRBJ2-3	TRBV12-3/TRBV12-4	14	NA	CASTTWGVTDTQYF	TGTGCCAGCACTACGTGGGGGGTCACAGATACGCAGTATTTT
many	TRBJ1-6	TRBV12-3/TRBV12-4	14	NA	CASSLTSLDSPLHF	TGTGCCAGCAGTTTAACCAGCTTGGATTCACCCCTCCACTTT
few	TRBJ2-2	TRBV6-2/TRBV6-3	15	NA	CASSRRPGVTGELFF	TGTGCCAGCAGTCGCCGACCAGGGGTTACCGGGGAGCTGTTTTTT
NA	TRBJ2-2	TRBV2	15	NA	CASSEAGFRDGELFF	TGTGCCAGCAGTGAAGCGGGGTTTAGGGATGGGGAGCTGTTTTTT
few	TRBJ1-1	TRBV25-1	12	NA	CASNRENTEAFF	TGTGCCAGCAATAGGGAGAACACTGAAGCTTTCTTT
few	TRBJ1-5	TRBV20-1	14	NA	CSARDPKGGSLQHF	TGCAGTGCTAGAGATCCGAAGGGGGGATCCCTCCAGCATTTT
few	TRBJ2-3	TRBV10-3	14	TRBD2	CAIRSGGVTDTQYF	TGTGCCATCAGAAGCGGGGGGGTCACAGATACGCAGTATTTT
NA	TRBJ1-5	TRBV6-5	16	TRBD1	CASSTRQGGSNQPQHF	TGTGCCAGCAGTACACGACAGGGCGGCAGCAATCAGCCCCAGCATTTT
NA	TRBJ1-6	TRBV4-3	15	NA	CASSPRTYDNSPLHF	TGCGCCAGCAGCCCGCGGACATATGATAATTCACCCCTCCACTTT
NA	TRBJ1-6	TRBV7-2	14	NA	CASSLSVGKQPLHF	TGTGCCAGCAGCTTGTCCGTGGGGAAACAACCCCTCCACTTT
few	TRBJ1-5	TRBV20-1	12	NA	CSAAGTNQPQHF	TGCAGTGCGGCGGGCACCAATCAGCCCCAGCATTTT
NA	TRBJ2-5	TRBV6-2/TRBV6-3	14	TRBD2	CASRLAGGGETQYF	TGTGCCAGCAGACTCGCGGGCGGGGGAGAGACCCAGTACTTC
many	TRBJ2-3	TRBV29-1	17	TRBD2	CSVEGLGLAGAADTQYF	TGCAGCGTGGAGGGATTGGGACTAGCGGGGGCAGCAGATACGCAGTATTTT
NA	TRBJ1-4	TRBV4-2	17	NA	CASSQKGALATNEKLFF	TGTGCCAGCAGCCAAAAAGGGGCCCTTGCAACTAATGAAAAACTGTTTTTT
many	TRBJ2-3	TRBV12-3/TRBV12-4	11	NA	CASPLGDTQYF	TGTGCCAGCCCCTTGGGGGATACGCAGTATTTT
few	TRBJ2-7	TRBV18	13	NA	CASSPRPGRQQYF	TGTGCCAGCTCACCACGACCGGGTAGACAGCAGTACTTC
NA	TRBJ1-1	TRBV29-1	17	TRBD1	CSVEEAGKGAFNTEAFF	TGCAGCGTTGAAGAAGCCGGGAAGGGGGCTTTCAACACTGAAGCTTTCTTT
many	TRBJ1-5	TRBV7-9	12	NA	CASSQGKRPQHF	TGTGCCAGCAGCCAAGGAAAGCGGCCCCAGCATTTT
many	TRBJ2-5	TRBV6-5	14	NA	CASSYGRNQETQYF	TGTGCCAGCAGTTACGGCAGAAACCAAGAGACCCAGTACTTC